The clone carrying this TCR beta chain was seen only once. The antigen remains unidentified. The entry originates in a study of radiotherapy plus CTLA-4 blockade in lung cancer. Study context: Disease control reached approximately 30%, with objective responses in over 15%. Whole-study findings and limits: Reports state that early shifts in blood T cell clones, with interferon-beta, best predicted response.

This CDR3 is 16 amino acids long. Trimming cost V 4 bases and J 2 bases; bases outside gene matches: 4. CDR1 and CDR2 from the germline V gene are SGDLS and YYNGEE. Data came from immunoSEQ multiplex PCR; TCRdb stores just in-frame clones and leaves some out. The sample includes about 35,000 clones, 75% to 90% seen only once; the top ten take 5.5% to 7.5%. The rearrangement uses TRBV9 and TRBJ2-6, with 9 bases fitting TRBD1. The clonotype comes from a human donor with non-small cell lung cancer who had stable disease on radiotherapy plus ipilimumab. The specimen comprised peripheral blood, sampled from a patient treated with radiotherapy plus ipilimumab. CDR3 nucleotides: TGTGCCAGCAGCCCAAGACAGGGGGCTGGGGCCAACGTCCTGACTTTC. Protein product: CASSPRQGAGANVLTF.